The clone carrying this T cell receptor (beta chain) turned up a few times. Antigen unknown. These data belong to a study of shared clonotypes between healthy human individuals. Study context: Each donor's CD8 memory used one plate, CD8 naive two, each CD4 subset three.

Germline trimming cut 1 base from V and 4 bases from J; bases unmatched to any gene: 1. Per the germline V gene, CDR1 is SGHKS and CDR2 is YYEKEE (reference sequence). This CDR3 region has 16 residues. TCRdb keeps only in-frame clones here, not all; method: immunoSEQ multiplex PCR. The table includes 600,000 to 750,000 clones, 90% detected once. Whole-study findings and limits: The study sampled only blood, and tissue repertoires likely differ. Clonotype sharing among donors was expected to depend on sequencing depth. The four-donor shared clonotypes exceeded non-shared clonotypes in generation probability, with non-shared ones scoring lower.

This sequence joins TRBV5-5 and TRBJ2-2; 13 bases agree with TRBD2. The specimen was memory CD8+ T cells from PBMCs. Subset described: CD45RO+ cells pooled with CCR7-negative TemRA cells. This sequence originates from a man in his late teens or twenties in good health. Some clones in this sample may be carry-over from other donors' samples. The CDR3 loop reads CASSLRLAGGTGELFF. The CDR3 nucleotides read TGTGCCAGCAGCTTGAGACTAGCGGGAGGCACCGGGGAGCTGTTTTTT.